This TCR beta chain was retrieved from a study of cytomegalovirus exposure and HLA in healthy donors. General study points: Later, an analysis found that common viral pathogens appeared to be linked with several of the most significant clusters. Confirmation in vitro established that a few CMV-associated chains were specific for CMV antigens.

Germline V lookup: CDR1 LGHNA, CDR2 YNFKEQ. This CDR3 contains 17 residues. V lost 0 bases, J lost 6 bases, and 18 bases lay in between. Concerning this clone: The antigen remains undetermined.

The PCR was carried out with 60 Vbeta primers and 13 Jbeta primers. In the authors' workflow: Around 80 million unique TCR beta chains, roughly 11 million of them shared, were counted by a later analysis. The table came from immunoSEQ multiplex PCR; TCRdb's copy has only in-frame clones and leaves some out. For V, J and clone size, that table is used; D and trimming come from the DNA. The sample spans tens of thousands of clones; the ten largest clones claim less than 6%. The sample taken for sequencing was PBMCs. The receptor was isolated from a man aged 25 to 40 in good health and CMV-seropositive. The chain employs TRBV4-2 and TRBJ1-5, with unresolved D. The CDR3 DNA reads TGTGCCAGCAGCCAAGAACCGGTCTGGAAGGGAGGTCAGCCCCAGCATTTT. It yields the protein CASSQEPVWKGGQPQHF.